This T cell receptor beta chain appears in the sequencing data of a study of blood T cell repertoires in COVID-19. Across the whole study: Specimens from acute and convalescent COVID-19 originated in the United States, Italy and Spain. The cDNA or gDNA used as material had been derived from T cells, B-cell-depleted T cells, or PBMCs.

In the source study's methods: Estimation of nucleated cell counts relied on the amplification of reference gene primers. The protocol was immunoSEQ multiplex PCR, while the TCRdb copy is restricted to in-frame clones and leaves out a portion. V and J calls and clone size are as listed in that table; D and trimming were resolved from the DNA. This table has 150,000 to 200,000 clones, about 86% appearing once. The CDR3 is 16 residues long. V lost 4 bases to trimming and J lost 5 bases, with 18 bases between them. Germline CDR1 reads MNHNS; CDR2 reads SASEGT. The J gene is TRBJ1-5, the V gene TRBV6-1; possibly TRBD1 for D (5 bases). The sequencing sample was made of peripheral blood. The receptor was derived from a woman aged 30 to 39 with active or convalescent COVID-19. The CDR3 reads CASSVRDDPSYQPQHF. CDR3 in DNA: TGTGCCAGCAGTGTGCGGGACGATCCCAGTTATCAGCCCCAGCATTTT.